The clone carrying this TCR beta chain was observed a handful of times. As yet, its antigen is unknown. The sample is drawn from a study of T-cell memory formation after mild COVID-19. Study information: The TCR clusters were mostly specific to one donor. Study-level findings and limits: Contracting clones, day 15 to 85, had balanced CD4/CD8, and later expanders favored CD4+.

Germline loops: CDR1 SGHTA, CDR2 FQGNSA. This CDR3 spans 16 amino acids. The J segment lost 5 bases and the V segment lost 5 bases, leaving 9 bases of the junction unmatched. The TCR alpha and TCR beta cDNA libraries, bearing sample barcodes and UMIs, were generated by 5'RACE using constant-segment primers. MiXCR, applied by TCRdb to the 5' RACE reads, yields one record per CDR3 protein. The sample includes roughly 130,000 distinct CDR3 sequences, approximately 15% of them seen just once. The chain recombines TRBV7-2 with TRBJ2-1, with TRBD2 identical over 10 bases. Sequenced material: PBMCs or a T cell subset sorted from them (not recorded which). The sequence derives from a man in his late teens or twenties who had mild COVID-19 (a few samples of this study predate the infection). Cell type and time point are not known. DNA of the CDR3: TGTGCCAGCAGCCATACGGGACTAGCGAGGCACAATGAGCAGTTCTTC. Translating gives CASSHTGLARHNEQFF.